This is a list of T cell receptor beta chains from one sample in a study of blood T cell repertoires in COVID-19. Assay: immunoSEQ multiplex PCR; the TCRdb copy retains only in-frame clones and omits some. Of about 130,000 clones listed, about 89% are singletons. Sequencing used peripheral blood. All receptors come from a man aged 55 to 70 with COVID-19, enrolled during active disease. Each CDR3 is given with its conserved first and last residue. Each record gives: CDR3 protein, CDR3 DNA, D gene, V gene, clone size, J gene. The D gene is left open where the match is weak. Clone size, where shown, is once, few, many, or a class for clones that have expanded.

cdr3_aa: CASSAGTDSGNTIYF
cdr3_nt: TGCGCCAGCAGCGCCGGGACAGACTCTGGAAACACCATATATTTT
d_call: TRBD1
v_call: TRBV10-1
clone_size: -
j_call: TRBJ1-3

cdr3_aa: CASSLYPGQGEAFF
cdr3_nt: TGTGCCAGCAGCTTATACCCGGGACAGGGTGAAGCTTTCTTT
d_call: TRBD1
v_call: TRBV5-8
clone_size: once
j_call: TRBJ1-1

cdr3_aa: CASSERGTGNTEAFF
cdr3_nt: TGTGCCAGCAGTGAACGGGGGACAGGGAACACTGAAGCTTTCTTT
d_call: TRBD1
v_call: TRBV6-1
clone_size: -
j_call: TRBJ1-1

cdr3_aa: CASSFDRGIAQPQHF
cdr3_nt: TGCGCCAGCAGTTTCGACAGGGGGATCGCTCAGCCCCAGCATTTT
d_call: TRBD1
v_call: TRBV10-2
clone_size: -
j_call: TRBJ1-5

cdr3_aa: CASSEDRGGNEKLFF
cdr3_nt: TGTGCCAGCAGTGAGGACAGGGGCGGTAATGAAAAACTGTTTTTT
d_call: TRBD1
v_call: TRBV2
clone_size: -
j_call: TRBJ1-4

cdr3_aa: CASSLVISSPTGELFF
cdr3_nt: TGTGCCAGCAGCTTAGTAATATCCTCCCCCACCGGGGAGCTGTTTTTT
d_call: -
v_call: TRBV11-2
clone_size: -
j_call: TRBJ2-2

cdr3_aa: CASSLGGTGGVEQYF
cdr3_nt: TGTGCCAGCAGCTTGGGAGGGACAGGGGGCGTCGAGCAGTACTTC
d_call: TRBD1
v_call: TRBV5-4
clone_size: -
j_call: TRBJ2-7

cdr3_aa: CASSLAQGGTGNSPLHF
cdr3_nt: TGTGCCAGCAGCTTAGCCCAAGGGGGCACTGGTAATTCACCCCTCCACTTT
d_call: TRBD1
v_call: TRBV7-2
clone_size: -
j_call: TRBJ1-6

cdr3_aa: CASTLRGQGYNEQFF
cdr3_nt: TGTGCCAGCACTTTACGTGGACAGGGTTACAATGAGCAGTTCTTC
d_call: TRBD1
v_call: TRBV27
clone_size: once
j_call: TRBJ2-1

cdr3_aa: CASSLGGGHLATNEKLFF
cdr3_nt: TGCGCCAGCAGCTTGGGAGGGGGACACCTTGCAACTAATGAAAAACTGTTTTTT
d_call: -
v_call: TRBV5-1
clone_size: -
j_call: TRBJ1-4

cdr3_aa: CASSEAGGNQPQHF
cdr3_nt: TGTGCCAGCAGTGAGGCAGGGGGCAATCAGCCCCAGCATTTT
d_call: -
v_call: TRBV6-4
clone_size: -
j_call: TRBJ1-5

cdr3_aa: CASSSDRGITEAFF
cdr3_nt: TGTGCCAGCTCATCGGACAGGGGGATCACTGAAGCTTTCTTT
d_call: TRBD1
v_call: TRBV18
clone_size: -
j_call: TRBJ1-1

cdr3_aa: CAWSSTYEQYF
cdr3_nt: TGTGCCTGGAGTTCAACCTACGAGCAGTACTTC
d_call: -
v_call: TRBV30
clone_size: -
j_call: TRBJ2-7

cdr3_aa: CASSVEAILNNEQFF
cdr3_nt: TGTGCCAGCAGCGTAGAAGCGATATTAAACAATGAGCAGTTCTTC
d_call: -
v_call: TRBV9
clone_size: once
j_call: TRBJ2-1

cdr3_aa: CASSFGTSETQYF
cdr3_nt: TGTGCCAGCAGCTTCGGGACTTCGGAGACCCAGTACTTC
d_call: -
v_call: TRBV7-3
clone_size: -
j_call: TRBJ2-5

cdr3_aa: CASSSLTGVHNYGYTF
cdr3_nt: TGTGCCAGCTCATCGCTGACAGGGGTTCATAACTATGGCTACACCTTC
d_call: TRBD1
v_call: TRBV18
clone_size: -
j_call: TRBJ1-2

cdr3_aa: CASSQESTRSGNTIYF
cdr3_nt: TGTGCCAGCAGCCAAGAATCCACCCGGTCTGGAAACACCATATATTTT
d_call: -
v_call: TRBV4-2
clone_size: -
j_call: TRBJ1-3

cdr3_aa: CASSLTGAPEAFF
cdr3_nt: TGTGCCAGCAGCTTAACAGGGGCCCCTGAAGCTTTCTTT
d_call: TRBD1
v_call: TRBV11-2
clone_size: once
j_call: TRBJ1-1

cdr3_aa: CASSRDRDPQFF
cdr3_nt: TGTGCCAGCAGCCGCGACAGAGACCCCCAGTTCTTC
d_call: -
v_call: TRBV7-2
clone_size: -
j_call: TRBJ2-1

cdr3_aa: CSVPRGPHYGYTF
cdr3_nt: TGCAGCGTTCCTAGGGGGCCCCACTATGGCTACACCTTC
d_call: TRBD1
v_call: TRBV29-1
clone_size: -
j_call: TRBJ1-2

cdr3_aa: CASSSEGPNTGELFF
cdr3_nt: TGTGCCAGCAGCTCCGAGGGCCCAAACACCGGGGAGCTGTTTTTT
d_call: -
v_call: TRBV5-6
clone_size: -
j_call: TRBJ2-2

cdr3_aa: CASSFPVRNTIYF
cdr3_nt: TGTGCCAGCAGCTTTCCGGTGAGAAACACCATATATTTT
d_call: -
v_call: TRBV11-2
clone_size: -
j_call: TRBJ1-3

cdr3_aa: CASSRRPERGGFF
cdr3_nt: TGTGCCAGCAGCCGCCGGCCTGAGCGGGGAGGGTTCTTC
d_call: TRBD2
v_call: TRBV7-9
clone_size: once
j_call: TRBJ2-1